A selection of T cell receptor beta chains follows, all from one sample in a study of early T cells in non-severe SARS-CoV-2 infection. TCRdb reprocessed the 5' RACE reads with MiXCR, giving one entry per CDR3 protein. The table includes over 55,000 distinct CDR3 sequences, roughly 8.4% detected once. Sequences were obtained from whole blood. These receptors all come from an adult who was a healthcare worker with PCR-confirmed SARS-CoV-2 infection or an uninfected control (not recorded which). CDR3s include the opening cysteine and the closing phenylalanine or tryptophan. A D gene is named only where the DNA matches it firmly. Size is stated for part of the rows, as once, few or many counts, or as a class when the clone is expanded.

.,TRBD1,TRBV4-2,TRBJ2-7,CASSQAETGGYGQYF,TGTGCCAGCAGCCAAGCTGAGACAGGGGGATATGGGCAGTACTTC
many,TRBD2,TRBV7-2,TRBJ2-1,CASSPTVGTSRRVEQFF,TGTGCCAGCAGCCCCACGGTAGGGACTAGCCGCCGGGTGGAGCAGTTCTTC
few,TRBD2,TRBV5-1,TRBJ2-2,CASRSTSRNTGELFF,TGCGCCAGCAGGTCGACTAGCCGCAACACCGGGGAGCTGTTTTTT
.,TRBD2,TRBV20-1,TRBJ2-7,CSHNAYGRGYEQYF,TGCAGCCATAATGCCTACGGGAGGGGGTACGAGCAGTACTTC
few,.,TRBV20-1,TRBJ1-5,CSAAGLGNQPQHF,TGCAGTGCTGCGGGCTTGGGCAATCAGCCCCAGCATTTT
few,.,TRBV6-2/TRBV6-3,TRBJ1-1,CASTLGRENTEAFF,TGTGCCAGCACTTTGGGGAGGGAGAACACTGAAGCTTTCTTT
.,.,TRBV10-3,TRBJ2-3,CAISEQNTDTQYF,TGTGCCATCAGTGAACAGAACACAGATACGCAGTATTTT
many,TRBD1,TRBV7-2,TRBJ1-1,CASRLNSGQGNTEVFF,TGTGCCAGCAGGCTAAATTCGGGACAGGGGAACACTGAAGTTTTCTTT
few,.,TRBV10-1,TRBJ2-7,CASSLSGGHSSYEQYF,TGCGCCAGCAGCCTTTCCGGGGGACATAGCTCCTACGAGCAGTACTTC
few,.,TRBV5-8,TRBJ2-3,CARPGISTDTQYF,TGTGCCAGGCCAGGGATTAGCACAGATACGCAGTATTTT
.,.,TRBV12-3/TRBV12-4,TRBJ2-5,CASSTAETQYF,TGTGCCAGCAGCACGGCAGAGACCCAGTACTTC
medium-sized,.,TRBV27,TRBJ1-2,CASSLSPGTNYGYTF,TGTGCCAGCAGTTTATCCCCCGGGACGAACTATGGCTACACCTTC
.,.,TRBV7-3,TRBJ2-7,CASSPSGEHYEQYF,TGTGCCAGCAGCCCGTCGGGGGAACACTACGAGCAGTACTTC
few,.,TRBV24-1,TRBJ1-6,CATSAGALNSPLHF,TGTGCCACCAGCGCGGGGGCCCTTAATTCACCCCTCCACTTT
many,TRBD1,TRBV10-3,TRBJ2-7,CAISPGTAYEQYF,TGTGCCATCAGCCCCGGGACAGCCTACGAGCAGTACTTC
many,.,TRBV20-1,TRBJ1-2,CSASRGRVRVGYTF,TGCAGTGCTAGCAGGGGCCGCGTGCGAGTTGGCTACACCTTC
.,.,TRBV28,TRBJ2-3,CASRSTGSLDTQYF,TGTGCCAGCAGATCGACAGGCTCTCTAGATACGCAGTATTTT
few,TRBD2,TRBV23-1,TRBJ2-5,CASSQSQGGQETQYF,TGCGCCAGCAGTCAATCCCAGGGAGGGCAAGAGACCCAGTACTTC
.,TRBD2,TRBV20-1,TRBJ2-5,CSARDEEEREYQETQYF,TGCAGTGCTAGAGATGAGGAAGAGCGGGAGTACCAAGAGACCCAGTACTTC
many,.,TRBV7-8,TRBJ1-1,CASSLAGVTEAFF,TGTGCCAGCAGCTTGGCAGGGGTCACTGAAGCTTTCTTT
.,.,TRBV28,TRBJ2-7,CASSLVGGIYEQYF,TGTGCCAGCAGTTTAGTGGGGGGCATCTACGAGCAGTACTTC
.,TRBD1,TRBV2,TRBJ1-2,CARTSTGNYGYTF,TGTGCCAGAACCTCGACAGGGAACTATGGCTACACCTTC
many,.,TRBV12-3/TRBV12-4,TRBJ1-2,CASVRGLAANYGYTF,TGTGCCAGCGTACGTGGCCTGGCCGCCAACTATGGCTACACCTTC
many,TRBD1,TRBV28,TRBJ1-5,CASTLGTGEEQPQHF,TGTGCCAGCACCCTAGGGACAGGGGAAGAGCAGCCCCAGCATTTT
few,.,TRBV28,TRBJ2-1,CASSFWGNEQFF,TGTGCCAGCAGTTTTTGGGGAAATGAGCAGTTCTTC
.,TRBD2,TRBV7-2,TRBJ2-4,CASSLGPAGENIQYF,TGTGCCAGCAGCTTAGGTCCAGCGGGAGAAAACATTCAGTACTTC
.,.,TRBV5-1,TRBJ2-3,CASSLGLRLPPTDTQYF,TGCGCCAGCAGCTTGGGACTACGGTTGCCCCCGACAGATACGCAGTATTTT
many,.,TRBV29-1,TRBJ2-6,CSVATGANVLTF,TGCAGCGTTGCAACTGGGGCCAACGTCCTGACTTTC
many,TRBD1,TRBV28,TRBJ2-7,CASSSTGQGRYEQYF,TGTGCCAGCAGTTCGACCGGACAGGGAAGATACGAGCAGTACTTC
many,TRBD2,TRBV2,TRBJ2-3,CASSGLAYPDPDTQYF,TGTGCCAGCAGTGGACTAGCCTATCCGGATCCAGATACGCAGTATTTT
.,.,TRBV19,TRBJ2-7,CASRPGAPSSYEQYF,TGTGCCAGTAGGCCAGGGGCCCCAAGCTCCTACGAGCAGTACTTC
many,.,TRBV28,TRBJ2-7,CASTPNGAPYEQYF,TGTGCCAGCACTCCTAACGGGGCCCCCTACGAGCAGTACTTC
few,TRBD1,TRBV27,TRBJ2-2,CASSTGTGTGELFF,TGTGCCAGTTCCACCGGGACAGGGACCGGGGAGCTGTTTTTT
.,TRBD1,TRBV11-3,TRBJ2-6,CAQGAPPGRANVLTF,TGTGCCCAGGGGGCACCCCCGGGGAGGGCCAACGTCCTGACTTTC
.,.,TRBV28,TRBJ1-2,CASSQPEAYGYTF,TGTGCCAGCAGTCAACCGGAGGCCTATGGCTACACCTTC
.,.,TRBV7-2,TRBJ1-5,CASSHRPIPNQPQHF,TGTGCCAGCAGCCATAGACCGATTCCCAATCAGCCCCAGCATTTT
few,TRBD1,TRBV9,TRBJ1-4,CASSAGQGVSTNEKLFF,TGTGCCAGCAGCGCGGGACAGGGAGTTTCAACTAATGAAAAACTGTTTTTT
.,TRBD2,TRBV5-1,TRBJ2-5,CASSWTSSGGDSKTQYF,TGCGCCAGCAGCTGGACCTCTAGCGGGGGGGACTCGAAGACCCAGTACTTC
.,TRBD1,TRBV12-3/TRBV12-4,TRBJ2-7,CASSHSGTGLSEQYF,TGTGCCAGCAGTCACAGCGGGACAGGGTTGTCCGAGCAGTACTTC
.,.,TRBV6-5,TRBJ1-6,CASSYSAGGNSPLHF,TGTGCCAGCAGTTACTCGGCAGGTGGAAATTCACCCCTCCACTTT
many,.,TRBV4-1,TRBJ1-1,CASSQVAVNTEAFF,TGCGCCAGCAGCCAAGTTGCGGTTAACACTGAAGCTTTCTTT
.,.,TRBV5-4,TRBJ2-1,CASSTGQDSYNEQFF,TGTGCCAGCAGCACCGGACAAGACTCCTACAATGAGCAGTTCTTC
.,.,TRBV20-1,TRBJ2-7,CSVSGNTYEQYF,TGCAGTGTTTCCGGGAATACCTACGAGCAGTACTTC
few,TRBD2,TRBV29-1,TRBJ2-2,CLAGVRTGELFF,TGCTTAGCGGGAGTTCGCACCGGGGAGCTGTTTTTT
few,TRBD2,TRBV12-3/TRBV12-4,TRBJ2-5,CASTSLAGREETQYF,TGTGCCAGCACGTCACTAGCGGGCCGGGAAGAGACCCAGTACTTC
few,TRBD2,TRBV24-1,TRBJ2-5,CATSGAAGTSGIAETQYF,TGTGCCACCAGTGGTGCCGCCGGGACTAGCGGGATTGCAGAGACCCAGTACTTC
.,TRBD1,TRBV25-1,TRBJ2-7,CASTKTGVVYEQYF,TGTGCCAGCACCAAGACAGGGGTTGTCTACGAGCAGTACTTC
many,.,TRBV7-6,TRBJ2-1,CASSSVRGYNEQFF,TGTGCCAGCAGCTCCGTTCGGGGCTACAATGAGCAGTTCTTC
few,.,TRBV12-3/TRBV12-4,TRBJ1-6,CASSFSRGGSPLHF,TGTGCCAGCAGTTTTAGCAGGGGTGGTTCACCCCTCCACTTT
.,TRBD2,TRBV28,TRBJ2-3,CASSLLGGGDTQYF,TGTGCCAGCAGTTTATTGGGCGGGGGAGATACGCAGTATTTT
.,.,TRBV7-3,TRBJ1-2,CASSLTGANYGYTF,TGTGCCAGCAGCTTAACGGGAGCTAACTATGGCTACACCTTC
many,TRBD2,TRBV7-2,TRBJ2-5,CASSLVGSGRMTTQYF,TGTGCCAGCAGCTTAGTTGGTAGCGGGAGGATGACGACCCAGTACTTC